Listed below are T cell receptor beta chains from one sample, sequenced in a study of T cells after yellow fever vaccination. TCRdb used MiXCR to reprocess the 5' RACE reads, holding one entry per CDR3 protein. The sample lists a few hundred thousand distinct CDR3 sequences; 18% were seen once. The sample here was PBMCs, taken before the yellow fever booster vaccination. The receptors shown here come from a man younger than 30 who received the YFV17D yellow fever vaccine. The CDR3 runs from the conserved cysteine through the conserved F or W. D genes are given only for firm matches. Expanded clones get a size class; other rows say once, few or many, or leave the size out.

TRBV10-2,12,NA,few,TRBJ2-3,CASHGAQDTQYF,TGCGCCAGCCACGGGGCACAGGATACGCAGTATTTT
TRBV3-1,15,NA,few,TRBJ1-1,CASSQEGHGNTEAFF,TGTGCCAGCAGCCAAGAAGGGCACGGGAACACTGAAGCTTTCTTT
TRBV10-3,19,TRBD1,NA,TRBJ1-2,CAISELLAQGARGFMGYTF,TGTGCCATCAGTGAGCTCCTCGCACAGGGGGCGCGGGGGTTTATGGGCTACACCTTC
TRBV20-1,14,NA,few,TRBJ2-6,CSARTVSGANVLTF,TGCAGTGCTCGGACAGTTTCTGGGGCCAACGTCCTGACTTTC
TRBV27,14,TRBD2,NA,TRBJ2-3,CASRSGGASDTQYF,TGTGCCAGCCGTAGCGGGGGGGCTTCAGATACGCAGTATTTT
TRBV3-1,16,NA,few,TRBJ2-3,CASSQVLGRDTDTQYF,TGTGCCAGCAGCCAAGTCCTCGGGCGTGACACAGATACGCAGTATTTT
TRBV5-1,18,NA,few,TRBJ1-2,CASSLFLQPTRANYGYTF,TGCGCCAGCAGCTTATTCCTCCAACCGACCAGAGCTAACTATGGCTACACCTTC
TRBV6-2/TRBV6-3,15,TRBD2,NA,TRBJ2-1,CASINSGGRYNEQFF,TGTGCCAGCATTAATAGCGGGGGACGCTACAATGAGCAGTTCTTC
TRBV12-3/TRBV12-4,13,NA,few,TRBJ1-1,CASSFPGSTEAFF,TGTGCCAGCAGTTTCCCCGGGAGTACTGAAGCTTTCTTT
TRBV4-3,17,TRBD2,NA,TRBJ2-3,CASSQDMGTRSTDTQYF,TGCGCCAGCAGCCAAGATATGGGGACTAGGAGCACAGATACGCAGTATTTT
TRBV2,21,TRBD2,NA,TRBJ2-2,CASSPGVAASGGVTNTGELFF,TGTGCCAGCAGTCCCGGAGTTGCGGCTAGCGGGGGCGTTACGAACACCGGGGAGCTGTTTTTT
TRBV5-1,13,NA,few,TRBJ1-1,CASSFSEYTEAFF,TGCGCCAGCAGCTTCTCCGAGTACACTGAAGCTTTCTTT
TRBV11-2,13,NA,NA,TRBJ2-7,CASSLVDNYEQYF,TGTGCCAGCAGCTTAGTTGACAACTACGAGCAGTACTTC
TRBV6-5,13,NA,NA,TRBJ1-5,CASSFQWGQPQHF,TGTGCCAGCAGTTTTCAGTGGGGTCAGCCCCAGCATTTT
TRBV27,16,NA,NA,TRBJ2-3,CASSRTGGPGADTQYF,TGTGCCAGCAGTCGTACCGGGGGACCCGGGGCAGATACGCAGTATTTT
TRBV4-1,16,TRBD2,NA,TRBJ2-1,CASSQEGSGGRNEQFF,TGCGCCAGCAGCCAAGAGGGTAGCGGGGGGAGAAATGAGCAGTTCTTC
TRBV6-5,15,NA,NA,TRBJ2-1,CASRGTSSSYNEQFF,TGTGCCAGCAGGGGGACGTCGAGCTCCTACAATGAGCAGTTCTTC
TRBV7-2,14,NA,many,TRBJ2-1,CASSLRGLGDEQFF,TGTGCCAGCAGCTTAAGGGGCTTGGGCGATGAGCAGTTCTTC
TRBV5-1,15,NA,few,TRBJ1-5,CASSLGGQIAQPQHF,TGCGCCAGCAGCCTGGGCGGACAGATCGCTCAGCCCCAGCATTTT
TRBV5-6,13,TRBD2,NA,TRBJ2-7,CASSLVAGGEQYF,TGTGCCAGCAGCTTGGTAGCGGGCGGCGAGCAGTACTTC
TRBV10-3,16,TRBD1,NA,TRBJ1-3,CAISATGQGDGNTIYF,TGTGCCATCAGTGCAACGGGACAGGGAGACGGAAACACCATATATTTT
TRBV7-2,13,TRBD2,many,TRBJ2-7,CASSFRGEAEQYF,TGTGCCAGCAGCTTCCGGGGGGAGGCCGAGCAGTACTTC
TRBV19,14,TRBD1,NA,TRBJ1-2,CASFGQGASYGYTF,TGTGCCAGTTTCGGACAGGGGGCCAGCTATGGCTACACCTTC
TRBV4-1,14,NA,NA,TRBJ2-7,CASSPASGGNEQYF,TGCGCCAGCAGCCCGGCTAGTGGGGGAAACGAGCAGTACTTC
TRBV20-1,13,NA,NA,TRBJ1-2,CSATDTGYYGYTF,TGCAGTGCCACTGATACAGGGTACTATGGCTACACCTTC
TRBV18,15,NA,NA,TRBJ1-1,CASSQNRDMNTEAFF,TGTGCCAGCTCACAAAACAGGGACATGAACACTGAAGCTTTCTTT
TRBV6-2/TRBV6-3,17,NA,few,TRBJ2-7,CASSYSIFTAGNYEQYF,TGTGCCAGCAGTTACTCGATATTTACCGCCGGAAACTACGAGCAGTACTTC
TRBV15,15,TRBD1,NA,TRBJ2-1,CATSRESRGLGEQFF,TGTGCCACCAGCAGAGAAAGCAGGGGGCTGGGTGAGCAGTTCTTC
TRBV5-5,13,TRBD1,NA,TRBJ2-1,CASSFRGRNEQFF,TGTGCCAGCAGCTTCAGGGGGCGCAATGAGCAGTTCTTC
TRBV20-1,15,NA,NA,TRBJ1-4,CSARARGGREEKLFF,TGCAGTGCTAGAGCCCGGGGAGGGCGGGAAGAAAAACTGTTTTTT
TRBV7-9,18,TRBD2,NA,TRBJ2-1,CASKPGLAGVEAYNEQFF,TGTGCCAGCAAACCGGGACTAGCGGGGGTCGAAGCCTACAATGAGCAGTTCTTC
TRBV10-3,14,NA,few,TRBJ1-2,CAMGGELDPYGYTF,TGTGCCATGGGGGGGGAACTGGATCCCTATGGCTACACCTTC
TRBV6-5,12,NA,many,TRBJ2-1,CASRGGYNEQFF,TGTGCCAGTAGGGGGGGATACAATGAGCAGTTCTTC